A selection of T cell receptor beta chains follows, all from one sample in a study of shared clonotypes between healthy human individuals. Profiling relied on immunoSEQ multiplex PCR, and the TCRdb table lists in-frame clones only, not all of them. The repertoire consists of a few hundred thousand clones, with approximately 65% occurring once and the leading ten covering around 10%. The sequenced material came from memory CD4+ T cells sorted from blood. The receptors were gathered from a man between 25 and 39 years old in good health. The CDR3 runs from the conserved cysteine through the conserved F or W. D genes are given only for firm matches. Size is stated for part of the rows, as once, few or many counts, or as a class when the clone is expanded.

CDR3nt: TGTGCCAGCAGCTTAGGAACGAGGTGGAATGAAAAACTGTTTTTT; CDR3aa: CASSLGTRWNEKLFF; j_gene: TRBJ1-4; v_gene: TRBV7-6; d_gene: .; abundance: many
CDR3nt: TGTGCCAGCGTAACAAGCAGTCGGGTCTATGGCTACACCTTC; CDR3aa: CASVTSSRVYGYTF; j_gene: TRBJ1-2; v_gene: TRBV6-1; d_gene: .; abundance: .
CDR3nt: TGTGCCAGCAGCTTAGAGGAAGAGCAGTTCTTC; CDR3aa: CASSLEEEQFF; j_gene: TRBJ2-1; v_gene: TRBV7-2; d_gene: .; abundance: .
CDR3nt: TGTGCCAGCAGCTTACCCCCGGGACAACCCTACGAGCAGTACTTC; CDR3aa: CASSLPPGQPYEQYF; j_gene: TRBJ2-7; v_gene: TRBV7-3; d_gene: .; abundance: .
CDR3nt: TGTGCCAGCAGGAGTGGGACTAGCGGATACAATGAGCAGTTCTTC; CDR3aa: CASRSGTSGYNEQFF; j_gene: TRBJ2-1; v_gene: TRBV5-4; d_gene: TRBD2; abundance: few
CDR3nt: TGTGCCAGCAGCTTGAGCGGCGCAGAGACCCAGTACTTC; CDR3aa: CASSLSGAETQYF; j_gene: TRBJ2-5; v_gene: TRBV5-6; d_gene: .; abundance: .
CDR3nt: TGCGCCAGCAGCTTGGTACAGGGGCTGAACACTGAAGCTTTCTTT; CDR3aa: CASSLVQGLNTEAFF; j_gene: TRBJ1-1; v_gene: TRBV5-1; d_gene: TRBD1; abundance: .
CDR3nt: TGTGCCAGCAGCCGAGGGCACTATGGCTACACCTTC; CDR3aa: CASSRGHYGYTF; j_gene: TRBJ1-2; v_gene: TRBV28; d_gene: .; abundance: .
CDR3nt: TGTGCCAGCAGTTTTCGGGAGAATCAGCCCCAGCATTTT; CDR3aa: CASSFRENQPQHF; j_gene: TRBJ1-5; v_gene: TRBV27; d_gene: .; abundance: .
CDR3nt: TGCGCCAGCAGCTCATCAGAGACCCAGTACTTC; CDR3aa: CASSSSETQYF; j_gene: TRBJ2-5; v_gene: TRBV5-1; d_gene: .; abundance: few
CDR3nt: TGTGCCAGCAGCTTGGCCAGGGGGAACACTGAAGCTTTCTTT; CDR3aa: CASSLARGNTEAFF; j_gene: TRBJ1-1; v_gene: TRBV5-6; d_gene: .; abundance: .
CDR3nt: TGTGCCAGTATGAGGGTGGAAGTAGGCGGGCAAATCTTCTTC; CDR3aa: CASMRVEVGGQIFF; j_gene: TRBJ2-1; v_gene: TRBV5-5; d_gene: .; abundance: .
CDR3nt: TGCGCCAGCAGCTTGGGGCCTAGCGGGGAGTACGAGCAGTACTTC; CDR3aa: CASSLGPSGEYEQYF; j_gene: TRBJ2-7; v_gene: TRBV5-1; d_gene: TRBD2; abundance: .
CDR3nt: TGTGCCAGCAGCCTCCCCGGGCCTGATTGGGCCACCGGGGAGCTGTTTTTT; CDR3aa: CASSLPGPDWATGELFF; j_gene: TRBJ2-2; v_gene: TRBV5-5; d_gene: .; abundance: .
CDR3nt: TGTGCCAGCAGCCTTCCAGGGTACTATCAGCCCCAGCATTTT; CDR3aa: CASSLPGYYQPQHF; j_gene: TRBJ1-5; v_gene: TRBV5-8; d_gene: .; abundance: .
CDR3nt: TGTGCCAGCAGCTTAGGCGGGAGTAACAAAGAGCAGTACTTC; CDR3aa: CASSLGGSNKEQYF; j_gene: TRBJ2-7; v_gene: TRBV7-2; d_gene: TRBD2; abundance: .
CDR3nt: TGTGCCAGCAGCCAGGACGGACGATACAAAGAGACCCAGTACTTC; CDR3aa: CASSQDGRYKETQYF; j_gene: TRBJ2-5; v_gene: TRBV11-3; d_gene: .; abundance: .
CDR3nt: TGTGCCAGCAGCCGGGCGCAGTGGAAGCGGGATGAGCAGTTCTTC; CDR3aa: CASSRAQWKRDEQFF; j_gene: TRBJ2-1; v_gene: TRBV11-2; d_gene: .; abundance: .
CDR3nt: TGCGCCAGCAGCTTGGAAGCGGACAGAGGAGAAAAACTGTTTTTT; CDR3aa: CASSLEADRGEKLFF; j_gene: TRBJ1-4; v_gene: TRBV5-1; d_gene: .; abundance: few
CDR3nt: TGTGCCAGCAGCGAGAGACGTGTTGAAAAACTGTTTTTT; CDR3aa: CASSERRVEKLFF; j_gene: TRBJ1-4; v_gene: TRBV6-4; d_gene: .; abundance: .
CDR3nt: TGCGCCAGCAGCTTGGTTCCAGCGGGGTTAGCCTCCTACAATGAGCAGTTCTTC; CDR3aa: CASSLVPAGLASYNEQFF; j_gene: TRBJ2-1; v_gene: TRBV5-1; d_gene: TRBD2; abundance: .
CDR3nt: TGTGCCAGCAGTGAGGGCGCGGGGGGTGAAAGTGAGAATGAGCAGTTCTTC; CDR3aa: CASSEGAGGESENEQFF; j_gene: TRBJ2-1; v_gene: TRBV2; d_gene: TRBD2; abundance: .
CDR3nt: TGTGCCAGCAGCTCCCGGACAGGATGGAGCGAGGAGACCCAGTACTTC; CDR3aa: CASSSRTGWSEETQYF; j_gene: TRBJ2-5; v_gene: TRBV5-6; d_gene: TRBD1; abundance: few
CDR3nt: TGTGCCAGCAGTGCCGGGACTAACACCGGGGAGCTGTTTTTT; CDR3aa: CASSAGTNTGELFF; j_gene: TRBJ2-2; v_gene: TRBV6-4; d_gene: .; abundance: .
CDR3nt: TGTGCCAGTAGTATCTTGCAGGACACAGATACGCAGTATTTT; CDR3aa: CASSILQDTDTQYF; j_gene: TRBJ2-3; v_gene: TRBV19; d_gene: .; abundance: .
CDR3nt: TGTGCCAGTAGTAGCCCAGGTTTGGGACAGGGGAACTCTGGGGCCAACGTCCTGACTTTC; CDR3aa: CASSSPGLGQGNSGANVLTF; j_gene: TRBJ2-6; v_gene: TRBV19; d_gene: TRBD1; abundance: .
CDR3nt: TGTGCCAGCAGCGAACGACTAGCCGATGAGCAGTTCTTC; CDR3aa: CASSERLADEQFF; j_gene: TRBJ2-1; v_gene: TRBV9; d_gene: TRBD2; abundance: .
CDR3nt: TGTGCCAGCAGACGGGACTTATCCTACGAGCAGTACTTC; CDR3aa: CASRRDLSYEQYF; j_gene: TRBJ2-7; v_gene: TRBV5-4; d_gene: .; abundance: .
CDR3nt: TGTGCCAGCAGTTACACAGCCCCGAACACTGAAGCTTTCTTT; CDR3aa: CASSYTAPNTEAFF; j_gene: TRBJ1-1; v_gene: TRBV6-5; d_gene: .; abundance: .
CDR3nt: TGTGCCAGCAGTGAACCAACGAGCGAGCAGTACTTC; CDR3aa: CASSEPTSEQYF; j_gene: TRBJ2-7; v_gene: TRBV6-1; d_gene: .; abundance: .
CDR3nt: TGTGCCAGCAGCTCGAAAGGGGCCGCACGGGGCTACACCTTC; CDR3aa: CASSSKGAARGYTF; j_gene: TRBJ1-2; v_gene: TRBV5-4; d_gene: .; abundance: once
CDR3nt: TGTGCCAGTAGTCGGGACAGAAACACCGGGGAGCTGTTTTTT; CDR3aa: CASSRDRNTGELFF; j_gene: TRBJ2-2; v_gene: TRBV19; d_gene: TRBD1; abundance: once
CDR3nt: TGTGCCAGCAGCTTAGGGTCGATTTGGGAGGATGAGCAGTTCTTC; CDR3aa: CASSLGSIWEDEQFF; j_gene: TRBJ2-1; v_gene: TRBV7-9; d_gene: .; abundance: .
CDR3nt: TGTGCCAGCTCGGACTGGGGGGGAGTGGGAGCCAAAAACATTCAGTACTTC; CDR3aa: CASSDWGGVGAKNIQYF; j_gene: TRBJ2-4; v_gene: TRBV7-2; d_gene: TRBD2; abundance: .
CDR3nt: TGTGCCAGCTCTCGGCAGCTTAACACTGAAGCTTTCTTT; CDR3aa: CASSRQLNTEAFF; j_gene: TRBJ1-1; v_gene: TRBV6-1; d_gene: .; abundance: .
CDR3nt: TGTGCCAGCAGTTACCCGACAAGGGGAGAAGAGACCCAGTACTTC; CDR3aa: CASSYPTRGEETQYF; j_gene: TRBJ2-5; v_gene: TRBV6-5; d_gene: .; abundance: .
CDR3nt: TGTGCCAGCAGCTTTCCCCTGGCGGGGTACAATGAGCAGTTCTTC; CDR3aa: CASSFPLAGYNEQFF; j_gene: TRBJ2-1; v_gene: TRBV7-9; d_gene: .; abundance: .
CDR3nt: TGTGCCAGCAGCCCCGGCCTTCTGAGTAACCAGTACTTC; CDR3aa: CASSPGLLSNQYF; j_gene: TRBJ2-5; v_gene: TRBV14; d_gene: .; abundance: once
CDR3nt: TGTGCCAGCAGCCAAACGCAGGTCGGAAACACCATATATTTT; CDR3aa: CASSQTQVGNTIYF; j_gene: TRBJ1-3; v_gene: TRBV7-8; d_gene: .; abundance: .
CDR3nt: TGTGCCAGCAGTCAAAACAGGGGGCGTAATCAGCCCCAGCATTTT; CDR3aa: CASSQNRGRNQPQHF; j_gene: TRBJ1-5; v_gene: TRBV27; d_gene: TRBD1; abundance: .
CDR3nt: TGCGCCAGCAGCTTGGAACTAGCGGCGTACGAGCAGTACTTC; CDR3aa: CASSLELAAYEQYF; j_gene: TRBJ2-7; v_gene: TRBV5-1; d_gene: TRBD2; abundance: few
CDR3nt: TGTGCCAGCAGCGGAATGGGACCAACGAGCAATCAGCCCCAGCATTTT; CDR3aa: CASSGMGPTSNQPQHF; j_gene: TRBJ1-5; v_gene: TRBV7-9; d_gene: .; abundance: once
CDR3nt: TGTGCCAGCTCGCGGGGGAAGGCTAATGAAAAACTGTTTTTT; CDR3aa: CASSRGKANEKLFF; j_gene: TRBJ1-4; v_gene: TRBV18; d_gene: .; abundance: .
CDR3nt: TGTGCCAGCTCACCACCGAACACTGAAGCTTTCTTT; CDR3aa: CASSPPNTEAFF; j_gene: TRBJ1-1; v_gene: TRBV18; d_gene: .; abundance: .
CDR3nt: TGCGCCAGCAGCAGCCGCGGACTAGCGGGAGTGGCACGCGAGCAGTACTTC; CDR3aa: CASSSRGLAGVAREQYF; j_gene: TRBJ2-7; v_gene: TRBV5-1; d_gene: TRBD2; abundance: .
CDR3nt: TGCGCCAGCAGCTTCCTTCAGCAAACTGAAGCTTTCTTT; CDR3aa: CASSFLQQTEAFF; j_gene: TRBJ1-1; v_gene: TRBV5-1; d_gene: .; abundance: .
CDR3nt: TGTGCCAGCAGTGAGGAAAGGACTAACTACAATGAGCAGTTCTTC; CDR3aa: CASSEERTNYNEQFF; j_gene: TRBJ2-1; v_gene: TRBV6-4; d_gene: .; abundance: .
CDR3nt: TGTGCCAGCAGCCAAGGGTCCCCGGGGATTGGCAATCAGCCCCAGCATTTT; CDR3aa: CASSQGSPGIGNQPQHF; j_gene: TRBJ1-5; v_gene: TRBV27; d_gene: .; abundance: .
CDR3nt: TGTGCCAGCAGTTACCAATCCTCGACAGCAGATACGCAGTATTTT; CDR3aa: CASSYQSSTADTQYF; j_gene: TRBJ2-3; v_gene: TRBV6-5; d_gene: .; abundance: .
CDR3nt: TGTGCCAGCAGTGAAGTAGGGGGCAAGCAGTACTTC; CDR3aa: CASSEVGGKQYF; j_gene: TRBJ2-7; v_gene: TRBV6-1; d_gene: TRBD1; abundance: .
CDR3nt: TGTGCCAGCAGTCCCGACACGCTGGCCTACGAGCAGTACTTC; CDR3aa: CASSPDTLAYEQYF; j_gene: TRBJ2-7; v_gene: TRBV25-1; d_gene: .; abundance: few
CDR3nt: TGTGCCAGCAGCGTAGGCGACAGAGAGACCCAGTACTTC; CDR3aa: CASSVGDRETQYF; j_gene: TRBJ2-5; v_gene: TRBV9; d_gene: .; abundance: .